The 18 T cell receptor beta chains below all came from one sample that was sequenced in a study of CD8 T cells in ankylosing spondylitis. A single record per CDR3 protein comes from TCRdb applying MiXCR to the 5' RACE reads. The data show 50,000 to 75,000 distinct CDR3 sequences, over 5% seen once. The sequencing input was synovial fluid, either unsorted or a sorted T cell fraction (not recorded which). The receptors derive from a male donor with ankylosing spondylitis.

In its sample, this clonotype was seen a few times. The J gene is TRBJ2-7, the V gene TRBV7-8, with D possibly TRBD2 on 6 matching bases. Germline V gene data show CDR1 as SGHVS and CDR2 as FQNEAQ. The CDR3 spans 13 residues. V was trimmed by 7 bases and J by 3 bases, leaving 13 bases between them. CDR3 sequence: CASKLGGGYEQYF. DNA for the CDR3: TGTGCCAGCAAATTGGGGGGAGGCTACGAGCAGTACTTC.

This clonotype was recorded at least ten times. The J gene is TRBJ1-1, the V gene TRBV18; D is unclear. Between the trimmed V and J ends, which lost 6 bases and 6 bases, there was a span of 14 bases. Germline V CDR1 and CDR2: KGHSH, LQKENI. The CDR3 sequence is 13 residues long. DNA for the CDR3: TGTGCCAGCTCGCCCACCAATTCCCCTGAAGCTTTCTTT. Its protein is CASSPTNSPEAFF.

This clonotype was seen more than once but under ten times. J is TRBJ2-3 and V is TRBV15; TRBD1 matches at 7 bases. CDR1 is LNHNV, CDR2 YYDKDF, per germline (reference sequence). Trimming removed 1 base from V and 4 bases from J; junction bases left unmatched: 5. The CDR3 runs 15 residues. The CDR3 loop reads CATSRGGQPADTQYF. CDR3 DNA sequence: TGTGCCACCAGCAGAGGGGGACAGCCGGCAGATACGCAGTATTTT.

CDR3 residues: CASSGLGRADNEQFF. Here the CDR3 DNA reads TGTGCCAGCAGCGGACTCGGGAGGGCCGATAATGAGCAGTTCTTC. The chain carries TRBV9 and TRBJ2-1; 8 bases map to TRBD2. CDR3 length: 15 residues. Germline lookup yields CDR1 SGDLS and CDR2 YYNGEE. Germline trimming cut 3 bases from V and 7 bases from J; bases unmatched to any gene: 9.

This clonotype was seen more than once but under ten times. CDR3 DNA: TGCGCCAGCAGCTTACAGGGACAGGGAGATGGCGAGCAGTTCTTC. It translates to CASSLQGQGDGEQFF. The chain joins TRBV5-1 to TRBJ2-1, with 9 bases matching TRBD1. The CDR3 is 15 residues long. The J segment lost 10 bases and the V segment lost 2 bases, leaving 10 bases of the junction unmatched. The germline CDR1 and CDR2 sequences are SGHRS and YFSETQ.

There are many counts of this clonotype. V is TRBV19 and J is TRBJ1-1; TRBD1 agrees at 9 bases. From germline, CDR1 is LNHDA and CDR2 SQIVND (reference sequence). Trimming at V came to 9 bases and at J to 5 bases, leaving 7 bases not matched to a gene. CDR3 length: 13 amino acids. CDR3 coding DNA: TGTGCCAGCATGGGACAGGGAAGAACTGAAGCTTTCTTT. Encoded protein: CASMGQGRTEAFF.

V and J are TRBV14 and TRBJ2-7, with TRBD2 as a possible D gene (6 bases). The CDR3 loop spans 17 amino acids. Per germline, CDR1 SGHDN and CDR2 FVKESK. Trimming left V 0 bases short and J 3 bases short, with 18 bases between. The CDR3 sequence is CASSQDLPGLNHYEQYF. CDR3 coding DNA: TGTGCCAGCAGCCAAGATCTCCCGGGACTTAATCACTACGAGCAGTACTTC.

In this sample, this clonotype turned up many times. This chain links TRBV7-9 with TRBJ1-5, with no clear D. The CDR3 sequence is 13 residues long. Trimming shortened V by 1 base and J by 7 bases, and 8 bases separated the two germline ends. Per germline, CDR1 SEHNR and CDR2 FQNEAQ (reference sequence). Written as DNA, the CDR3 is TGTGCCAGCAGCTTAGTGTACGGGCAGCCCCAGCATTTT. As protein: CASSLVYGQPQHF.

This clonotype was recorded many times. The chain has TRBV7-2 and TRBJ2-1; TRBD2 aligns across 14 bases. The junction had 4 bases not matched to a gene; V was cut back by 0 bases and J by 0 bases. There are 19 residues in the CDR3. Germline V gives CDR1 SGHTA, CDR2 FQGNSA. The CDR3 nucleotides are TGTGCCAGCAGCTTAGCGGGACTAGCGGGAGATATCTCCTACAATGAGCAGTTCTTC. Residues: CASSLAGLAGDISYNEQFF.

There are many counts of this clonotype. This chain links TRBV5-8 with TRBJ2-1; TRBD2 agrees at 10 bases. This CDR3 is built from 18 residues. Germline V gene sequence: CDR1 SGHTS, CDR2 YDEGEE. V trimming: 0 bases; J trimming: 5 bases; junction bases outside the gene matches: 11. The CDR3 DNA follows: TGTGCCAGCAGCTTGGCGGTGGGGGGGACTAGCGTGAACAATGAGCAGTTCTTC. This codes for CASSLAVGGTSVNNEQFF.

This clonotype was found many times. The rearrangement links TRBV5-6 to TRBJ2-7; weak D call: TRBD1 (6 bases). V dropped 0 bases and J dropped 3 bases, with 13 bases sitting between them. Germline CDR1 SGHDT, CDR2 YYEEEE. This CDR3 is built from 15 residues. The CDR3 protein is CASSLGRDTNYEQYF. For the CDR3, the DNA is TGTGCCAGCAGCTTGGGTCGGGACACTAACTACGAGCAGTACTTC.

This clonotype was seen at least ten times. The chain joins TRBV11-2 to TRBJ2-1; D call uncertain. CDR3 length equals 14 residues. Per germline, CDR1 SGHAT and CDR2 FQNNGV. The ends were cut back, 2 bases at V and 5 bases at J, with 10 bases in the middle. Here the CDR3 reads CASSLLLSNNEQFF. In DNA form, the CDR3 reads TGTGCCAGCAGCTTACTACTCTCTAACAATGAGCAGTTCTTC.

This clonotype was counted many times. This chain connects TRBV9 to TRBJ2-1; 8 bases are shared with TRBD2. J gave up 0 bases and V 4 bases, and 3 bases lay outside the gene matches. CDR3 length: 15 residues. The germline CDR1 and CDR2 sequences are SGDLS and YYNGEE. CDR3 region: CASSKLADSYNEQFF. CDR3 nucleotides: TGTGCCAGCAGCAAACTAGCGGACTCCTACAATGAGCAGTTCTTC. Full variable domain (outside the CDR3, taken from reference TRBV9 and TRBJ2-1): DSGVTQTPKHLITATGQRVTLRCSPRSGDLSVYWYQQSLDQGLQFLIQYYNGEERAKGNILERFSAQQFPDLHSELNLSSLELGDSALYFCASSKLADSYNEQFFGPGTRLTVL.

This clonotype is classed as medium-sized. CDR3 loop: CSVGGSGSEQYF. In DNA form, the CDR3 reads TGCAGCGTTGGGGGCAGCGGGAGCGAGCAGTACTTC. This rearrangement joins TRBV29-1 to TRBJ2-7, with TRBD2 matching over 8 bases. This CDR3 region has 12 residues. V gave up 4 bases and J gave up 6 bases; unmatched junction bases: 5. CDR1 and CDR2 from the germline V gene are SQVTM and ANQGSEA.

This clonotype was detected many times. The chain has TRBV5-1 and TRBJ1-5; TRBD1 might be the D (6 bases). Trimming stripped 4 bases from V and 6 bases from J, with 20 bases between. The CDR3 consists of 16 residues. CDR1 is SGHRS and CDR2 is YFSETQ in the germline V gene. The CDR3 reads CASSIDGAGEGQPQHF. The CDR3 region has the DNA TGCGCCAGCAGCATCGATGGGGCAGGGGAAGGTCAGCCCCAGCATTTT.

This clonotype showed up just a few times. The V and J genes are TRBV6-2 or TRBV6-3 and TRBJ2-1; D may be TRBD1 (5 bases). Germline lookup yields CDR1 MNHEY and CDR2 SVGEGT. V was clipped by 5 bases and J by 6 bases, with 11 bases between them. The CDR3 runs to 13 residues. The CDR3 loop is CASSLRTGNEQFF. In DNA, the CDR3 is TGTGCCAGCAGTCTCCGCACAGGCAATGAGCAGTTCTTC.

This clonotype is deemed medium-sized. The genes are TRBV5-1 and TRBJ2-1, with 8 positions matching TRBD2. This CDR3 comprises 15 residues. Germline lookup yields CDR1 SGHRS and CDR2 YFSETQ. The V segment lost 0 bases and the J segment 4 bases; nucleotides outside the gene matches: 3. The CDR3 region has the DNA TGCGCCAGCAGCTTGGAGTTAGCGGGGTACAATGAGCAGTTCTTC. Encoded protein: CASSLELAGYNEQFF.

V usage is TRBV19 and J usage is TRBJ2-5, with 10 bases fitting TRBD2. The CDR3 loop spans 16 amino acids. Germline CDR1 reads LNHDA; CDR2 reads SQIVND (reference sequence). V gave up 5 bases and J gave up 4 bases; unmatched junction bases: 10. The CDR3 nucleotides read TGTGCCAGTAGTCGATGGGCTAGCGGGAGCGGAGAGACCCAGTACTTC. Translation: CASSRWASGSGETQYF.